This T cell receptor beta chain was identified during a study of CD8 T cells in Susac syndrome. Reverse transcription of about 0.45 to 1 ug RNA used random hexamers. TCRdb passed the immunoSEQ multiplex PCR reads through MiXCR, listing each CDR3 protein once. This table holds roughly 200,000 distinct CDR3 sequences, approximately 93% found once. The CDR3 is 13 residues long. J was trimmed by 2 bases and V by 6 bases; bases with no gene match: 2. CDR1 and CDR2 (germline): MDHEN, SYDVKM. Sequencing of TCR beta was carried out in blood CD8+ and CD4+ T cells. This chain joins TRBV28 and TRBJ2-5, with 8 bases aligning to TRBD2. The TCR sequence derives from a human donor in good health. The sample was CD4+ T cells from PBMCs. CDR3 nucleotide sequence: TGTGCCAGCAGACGGGGGGGTCAAGAGACCCAGTACTTC. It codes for CASRRGGQETQYF. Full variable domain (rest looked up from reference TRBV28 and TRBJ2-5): DVKVTQSSRYLVKRTGEKVFLECVQDMDHENMFWYRQDPGLGLRLIYFSYDVKMKEKGDIPEGYSVSREKKERFSLILESASTNQTSMYLCASRRGGQETQYFGPGTRLLVL.